Judged by frequency, the clone carrying this T cell receptor beta chain is medium-sized (0.01 to 0.1%). Its target is not known. Each sample's input was 250 ng genomic DNA, some 34,000 genome equivalents. These data are taken from a study of T cell clusters in autoimmune cytopenias. Points from the study as a whole: Primary autoimmune cytopenia patients appeared to lack physiological T cell clusters present in healthy donors.

TRB was amplified by touch-down multiplex PCR, primer pools A and B combined. TCRdb processed the multiplex PCR reads again and assigns one entry to each CDR3 protein, with no DNA. The repertoire shows more than 3,000 distinct CDR3 sequences; the top ten hold more than 15%. Material for sequencing was peripheral blood. The sequence came from a human donor with an autoimmune cytopenia or autoimmune hepatitis (not recorded which).

The CDR3 loop reads CASSDSGGIGYGYTF. The chain has TRBV6-2 or TRBV6-3 and TRBJ1-2; TCRdb gives TRBD1 as the D gene, but with no DNA this cannot be confirmed. Germline V CDR1 and CDR2: MNHEY, SVGEGT. This CDR3 is 15 amino acids long.